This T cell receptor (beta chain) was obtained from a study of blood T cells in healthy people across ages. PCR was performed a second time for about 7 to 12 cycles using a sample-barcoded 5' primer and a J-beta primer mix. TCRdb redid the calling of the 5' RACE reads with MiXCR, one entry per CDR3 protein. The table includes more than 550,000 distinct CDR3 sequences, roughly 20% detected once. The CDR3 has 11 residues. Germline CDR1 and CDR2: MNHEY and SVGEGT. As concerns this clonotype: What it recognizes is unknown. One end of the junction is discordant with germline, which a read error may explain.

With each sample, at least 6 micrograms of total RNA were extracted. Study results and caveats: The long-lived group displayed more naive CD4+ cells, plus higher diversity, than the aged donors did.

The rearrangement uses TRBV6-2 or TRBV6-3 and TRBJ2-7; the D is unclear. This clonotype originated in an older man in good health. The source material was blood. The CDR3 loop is CASSYSKIRFF. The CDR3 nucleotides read TGTGCCAGCAGTTACTCGAAAATCCGGTTCTTC.